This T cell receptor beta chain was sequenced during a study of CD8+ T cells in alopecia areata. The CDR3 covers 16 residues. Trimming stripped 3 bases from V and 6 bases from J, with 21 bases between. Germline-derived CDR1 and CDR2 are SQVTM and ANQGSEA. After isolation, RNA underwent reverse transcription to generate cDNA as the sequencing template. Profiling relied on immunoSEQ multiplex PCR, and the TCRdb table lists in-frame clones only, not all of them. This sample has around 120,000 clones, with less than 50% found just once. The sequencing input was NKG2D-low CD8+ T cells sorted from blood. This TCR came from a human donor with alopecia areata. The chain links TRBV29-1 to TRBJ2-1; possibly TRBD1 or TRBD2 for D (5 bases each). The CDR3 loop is CSVEGFVGERGNEQFF. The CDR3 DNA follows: TGCAGCGTTGAGGGTTTTGTGGGGGAGAGGGGCAATGAGCAGTTCTTC.